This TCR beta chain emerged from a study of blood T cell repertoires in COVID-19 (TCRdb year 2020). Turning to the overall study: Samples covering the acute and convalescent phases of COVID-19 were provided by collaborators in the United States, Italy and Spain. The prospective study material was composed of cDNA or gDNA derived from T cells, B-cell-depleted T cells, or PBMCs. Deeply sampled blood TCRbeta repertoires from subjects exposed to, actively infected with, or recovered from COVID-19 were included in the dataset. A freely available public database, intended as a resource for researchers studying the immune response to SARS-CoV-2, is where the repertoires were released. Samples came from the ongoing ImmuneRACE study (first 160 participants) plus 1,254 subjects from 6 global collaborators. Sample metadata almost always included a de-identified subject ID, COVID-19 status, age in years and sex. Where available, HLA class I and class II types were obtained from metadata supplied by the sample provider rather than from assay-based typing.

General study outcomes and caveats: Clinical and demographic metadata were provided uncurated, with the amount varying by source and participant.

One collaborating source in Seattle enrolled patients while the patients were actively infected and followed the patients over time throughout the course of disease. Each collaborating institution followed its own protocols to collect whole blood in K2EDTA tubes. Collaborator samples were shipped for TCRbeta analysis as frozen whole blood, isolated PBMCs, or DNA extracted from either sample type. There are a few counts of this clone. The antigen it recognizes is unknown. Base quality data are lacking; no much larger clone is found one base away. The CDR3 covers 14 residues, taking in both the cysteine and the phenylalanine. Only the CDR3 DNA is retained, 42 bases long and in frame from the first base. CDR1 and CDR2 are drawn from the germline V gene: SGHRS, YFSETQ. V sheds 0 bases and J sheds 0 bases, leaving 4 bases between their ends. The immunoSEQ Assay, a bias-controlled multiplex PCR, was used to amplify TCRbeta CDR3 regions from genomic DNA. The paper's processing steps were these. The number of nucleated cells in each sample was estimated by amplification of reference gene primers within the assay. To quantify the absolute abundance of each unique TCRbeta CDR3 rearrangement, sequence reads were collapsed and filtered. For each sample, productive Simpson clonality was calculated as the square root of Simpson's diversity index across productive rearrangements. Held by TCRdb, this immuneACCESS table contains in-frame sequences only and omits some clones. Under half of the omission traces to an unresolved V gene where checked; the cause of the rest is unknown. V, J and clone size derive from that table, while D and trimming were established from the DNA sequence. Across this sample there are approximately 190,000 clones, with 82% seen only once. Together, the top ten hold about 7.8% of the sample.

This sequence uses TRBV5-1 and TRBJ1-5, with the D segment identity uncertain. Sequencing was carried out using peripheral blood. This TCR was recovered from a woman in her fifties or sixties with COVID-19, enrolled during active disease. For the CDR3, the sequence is CASSLGASNQPQHF. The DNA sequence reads TGCGCCAGCAGCTTGGGGGCTAGCAATCAGCCCCAGCATTTT.